Following are 14 T cell receptor beta chains from one sample sequenced in a study of blood T cells in healthy people across ages (dated by TCRdb to between 2014 and 2017). The library came from 5' RACE. TCRdb records Illumina HiSeq 2500 as the sequencer. A second PCR of roughly 7 to 12 cycles was run with a J-beta primer mix and a sample-barcoded 5' primer. Starting from the raw public reads, TCRdb applied fastp trimming at Q25, assembled clones with MiXCR and retained in-frame beta chains. When rows share a CDR3 protein, they turn into one entry using the most common DNA and genes. Counted in this sample were 1.5 million to 1.8 million distinct CDR3 sequences; roughly 43% of them appeared once. About 4% of the sample is held by the ten biggest clonotypes. Material for sequencing was blood. The source is a woman between 18 and 29 years old in good health.

V usage is TRBV2 and J usage is TRBJ1-1; D is uncertain. CDR3 length: 14 residues. Germline-derived CDR1 and CDR2 are SNHLY and FYNNEI. The ends were cut back, 8 bases at V and 2 bases at J, with 15 bases in the middle. CDR3 coding DNA: TGTGCCAGCCAGGACCCCCGATATAACACTGAAGCTTTCTTT. This codes for CASQDPRYNTEAFF.

This chain joins TRBV7-2 and TRBJ2-5; D call uncertain. Germline CDR1 and CDR2: SGHTA and FQGNSA. The length of the CDR3 is 13 residues. V gave up 5 bases and J gave up 5 bases, with 12 bases separating them. CDR3 in DNA: TGTGCCAGCAGCCGCCCCAAACTTGAGACCCAGTACTTC. It is translated as CASSRPKLETQYF.

The chain uses TRBV2 and TRBJ2-6; D remains unclear. Per germline, CDR1 SNHLY and CDR2 FYNNEI. V was trimmed by 2 bases and J by 4 bases, leaving 9 bases between them. This CDR3 is built from 15 residues. This chain's CDR3 is CASSEFGPGANVLTF. The CDR3 region has the DNA TGTGCCAGCAGTGAATTTGGGCCCGGGGCCAACGTCCTGACTTTC.

As concerns this clonotype: At one end, the junction sequence differs from germline, possibly due to a read error. The chain combines TRBV6-5 with TRBJ1-2; D not certain. Germline V CDR1 and CDR2: MNHEY, SVGAGI. This CDR3 is built from 14 residues. CDR3 DNA sequence: TGTACCAGCAGTACCCCGGGCACGACCTATGGCTACACCTTC. Its translation: CTSSTPGTTYGYTF.

V and J are TRBV7-3 and TRBJ2-2; the D is unclear. Trimming stripped 2 bases from V and 6 bases from J, with 4 bases between. The CDR3 runs 12 residues. Germline V gene sequence: CDR1 SGHTA, CDR2 FQGTGA. The DNA of the CDR3 is TGTGCCAGCAGCTTATCATCCGGGGAGCTGTTTTTT. Its translation is CASSLSSGELFF.

The rearrangement uses TRBV7-9 and TRBJ2-1; TRBD2 matches 8 bases. Losses at the gene ends were 5 bases for V and 8 bases for J; bases not matched to a gene: 14. Germline V gene lookup returns CDR1 SEHNR and CDR2 FQNEAQ (reference sequence). CDR3 length: 16 amino acids. For the CDR3, the DNA is TGTGCCAGCAGCATGCTACCGGGACTAGTGGGCGATGAGCAGTTCTTC. It encodes CASSMLPGLVGDEQFF.

The V and J genes are TRBV24-1 and TRBJ2-1; D might be TRBD1 (6 bases). Between the trimmed V and J ends, which lost 3 bases and 0 bases, there was a span of 8 bases. There are 15 residues in the CDR3. From germline, CDR1 is KGHDR and CDR2 SFDVKD. CDR3 sequence: CATSDNRDSYNEQFF. CDR3 bases: TGTGCCACCAGTGATAACAGGGACTCCTACAATGAGCAGTTCTTC.

This clonotype appeared many times. The V call is TRBV18, the J call TRBJ2-1; D is perhaps TRBD2 (7 bases). Looked up from germline, CDR1 is KGHSH and CDR2 is LQKENI. The CDR3 extends over 15 amino acids. Deletions cut 8 bases from V and 1 base from J, with 15 bases between. The CDR3 DNA reads as TGTGCCAGCACCCGGGGGGCCAAATCCTACAATGAGCAGTTCTTC. It yields the protein CASTRGAKSYNEQFF.

In regard to this clonotype: At one end the junction does not follow the germline gene, possibly because of a read error. The gene calls are TRBV7-2 and TRBJ1-2; possibly TRBD1 for D (6 bases). CDR1 and CDR2 from the germline V gene are SGHTA and FQGNSA. This CDR3 has 15 amino acids. CDR3 amino acids: CASSLPPGGDYGYTF. CDR3 sequence (DNA): TGTGCCAGCAGCTTGCCCCCCGGGGGCGACTATGGATACACCTTC.

The rearrangement joins TRBV7-9 to TRBJ2-3; D is unclear. The CDR3 sequence is 16 residues long. CDR1 and CDR2 from the germline V gene are SEHNR and FQNEAQ (reference sequence). Trimming removed 1 base from V and 4 bases from J, with 15 bases in between. DNA for the CDR3: TGTGCCAGCAGCTTAGGTGGTGGAGCTTTCCCAGATACGCAGTATTTT. The encoded protein is CASSLGGGAFPDTQYF.

There are a few counts of this clonotype. The rearrangement links TRBV20-1 to TRBJ1-1; D might be TRBD1 (6 bases). Germline-derived CDR1 and CDR2 are DFQATT and SNEGSKA (reference sequence). Deletions cut 4 bases from V and 2 bases from J, with 20 bases between. CDR3 length: 16 residues. In nucleotides, the CDR3 is TGCAGTGCTACCAATAACGGCCTAGGGGGTAACACTGAAGCTTTCTTT. This gives the protein CSATNNGLGGNTEAFF.

The chain couples TRBV14 to TRBJ2-7; D is possibly TRBD2 (5 bases). Germline V lookup: CDR1 SGHDN, CDR2 FVKESK. V gave up 0 bases and J gave up 3 bases, with 12 bases separating them. This CDR3 contains 15 residues. The CDR3: CASSQDSDTNYEQYF. In nucleotides, the CDR3 is TGTGCCAGCAGCCAAGATAGCGACACGAACTACGAGCAGTACTTC.

The rearrangement uses TRBV9 and TRBJ1-2; a possible D gene is TRBD1 (6 bases). Germline values: CDR1 SGDLS, CDR2 YYNGEE. The CDR3 runs 12 residues. V lost 0 bases and J lost 10, with 10 bases in between. As DNA, the CDR3 is TGTGCCAGCAGCGTAGAGGGGGGTCTCTACACCTTC. Protein sequence: CASSVEGGLYTF.

The chain carries TRBV28 and TRBJ2-7; no clear D gene. The CDR3 is made up of 15 amino acids. From germline, CDR1 is MDHEN and CDR2 SYDVKM. V shed 4 bases and J shed 0 bases, with 13 bases lying between them. In DNA form, the CDR3 reads TGTGCCAGCAGTTGGGCCGACAAACTCTCCTACGAGCAGTACTTC. This encodes CASSWADKLSYEQYF.